This T cell receptor beta chain came from a study of CD8 T cells in Susac syndrome (dated by TCRdb to the late 2010s). Describing the broader study: Whether CD8+ T cell activation and differentiation in Susac syndrome was antigen driven was tested using repertoire sequencing. General study outcomes and caveats: The number of individuals in the TCR sequencing and HLA analysis was acknowledged as relatively small.

The CDR3 sequence holds 13 residues, the cysteine and phenylalanine included. Only CDR3 DNA remains: 39 bases, in frame from the first base. Trimming at the junction amounts to 0 bases on V and 6 bases on J, and the germline ends lie 8 bases apart. The CDR1 and CDR2 encoded by the germline V gene are SGDLS and YYNGEE. Peripheral blood CD8+ and CD4+ T cells from healthy donors, Susac syndrome patients and multiple sclerosis patients were profiled using high-throughput TCR beta sequencing. The multiple sclerosis controls were treatment-naive patients whose relapsing-remitting disease, either stable or active, fulfilled the revised McDonald criteria. Bulk CD8+ and CD4+ T cells were purified magnetically by negative isolation, whereas CD8+ TEMRA cells were enriched by FACS. Blood was collected in EDTA tubes and processed within 24 hours, with PBMCs isolated through density gradient centrifugation. PBMCs intended for TCR sequencing were frozen in liquid nitrogen and were later thawed in a 37 degrees C water bath. The sorted or isolated CD4+, CD8+ and CD8+ TEMRA cells reached a purity of at least 90%.

RNA was extracted using the RNeasy kit, and about 0.5 to 1 ug of the RNA was reverse transcribed with random hexamers. The immunoSEQ multiplex PCR assay, covering 54 Vbeta and 13 Jbeta segments, was used to amplify TCR beta CDR3 regions. Bias from PCR amplification was corrected by using a synthetic template baseline for primer optimization and for computational correction. In the source study's methods: Only productive sequences were kept, with reads annotated to V, D and J genes according to IMGT and analyzed in immunoSEQ Analyzer. Clonality was calculated as one minus the Shannon entropy normalized by log2 of the number of productive unique sequences. For each patient and control, public and private clones were evaluated within the 100 most prevalent clones. Clones were defined as Susac-specific if absent from the healthy and MS cohorts, from 900 to 1,300 published viral clones and from other ImmuneACCESS disease sequences. TCRdb redid the processing of the public reads, applying fastp at Q25 and MiXCR, and retained in-frame beta chains. Rows merge per CDR3 protein into single entries with the most common DNA and genes. V and J calls and clone size were set by TCRdb, not the authors. The sample table contains approximately 160,000 distinct CDR3 sequences; only one count was recorded for 85% to 95% of them. Over 0.08% of the sample goes to the ten largest clones.

Remarks on this clonotype: Its binding antigen is unknown. The sample holds no much larger clone one base away, and base qualities are not on file.

The sample consisted of CD4+ T cells from PBMCs. The receptor was derived from a human donor with multiple sclerosis. The sequence is built from TRBV9 and TRBJ2-3; the D gene cannot be resolved reliably. This receptor carries the CDR3 CASSVEVFDTQYF. The nucleotide sequence is given as TGTGCCAGCAGCGTAGAGGTGTTCGATACGCAGTATTTT. The entire variable domain, with the stretches around the CDR3 drawn from the reference TRBV9 and TRBJ2-3 proteins, is DSGVTQTPKHLITATGQRVTLRCSPRSGDLSVYWYQQSLDQGLQFLIQYYNGEERAKGNILERFSAQQFPDLHSELNLSSLELGDSALYFCASSVEVFDTQYFGPGTRLTVL.